A single sample gave rise to the 27 T cell receptor beta chains below, sequenced in a study of beta chain features in type 1 diabetes. Sequenced material consisted of expressed TCRB transcripts (all of the isolated RNA was reverse transcribed). Some clones are missing from TCRdb's copy, which holds only in-frame ones; the method was immunoSEQ multiplex PCR. The sample includes around 130,000 clones, about 10% of them seen just once. No antigen has been assigned to these receptors. The study's findings and limits: The study found moderately but significantly shorter TCRB CDR3s in all four CD4+ subsets of Type 1 diabetes patients.

Source material: central memory CD4+ T cells from blood. These receptors came from a man aged 25-40 years with type 1 diabetes.

This chain joins TRBV18 and TRBJ1-1; D is uncertain. The CDR3 has 13 residues. Trimming removed 5 bases from V and 7 bases from J, with 14 bases in between. From germline, CDR1 is KGHSH and CDR2 LQKENI. CDR3 protein: CASSTRARFEAFF. CDR3 in DNA: TGTGCCAGCTCAACACGGGCCAGGTTTGAAGCTTTCTTT.

The chain links TRBV28 to TRBJ1-1, with a tentative D call TRBD1 (5 bases). Trimming shortened V by 5 bases and J by 4 bases, and 14 bases separated the two germline ends. Germline V lookup: CDR1 MDHEN, CDR2 SYDVKM. The CDR3 has 14 residues. CDR3 region: CASSPWGVGTEAFF. The CDR3 DNA reads TGTGCCAGCAGTCCATGGGGGGTGGGCACTGAAGCTTTCTTT. Supplemented by reference TRBV28 and TRBJ1-1, the full variable domain reads DVKVTQSSRYLVKRTGEKVFLECVQDMDHENMFWYRQDPGLGLRLIYFSYDVKMKEKGDIPEGYSVSREKKERFSLILESASTNQTSMYLCASSPWGVGTEAFFGQGTRLTVV.

The chain has TRBV28 and TRBJ2-5; D gene unclear. Trimming removed 2 bases from V and 4 bases from J, with 2 bases in between. CDR1 is MDHEN, CDR2 SYDVKM, per germline. The CDR3 extends over 11 amino acids. The CDR3 here is CASSLRETQYF. CDR3 DNA sequence: TGTGCCAGCAGTTTACGAGAGACCCAGTACTTC.

This clone showed up just a few times. V is TRBV29-1 and J is TRBJ1-2, with a possible D match to TRBD1 (5 bases). CDR3 length: 11 amino acids. Per the germline V gene, CDR1 is SQVTM and CDR2 is ANQGSEA. Trimming removed 7 bases at V and 7 bases at J, with 13 bases between. CDR3 DNA: TGCAGCGGGAGCGGGGCGACTGGCTACACCTTC. Its protein is CSGSGATGYTF.

This clone was observed a few times. This chain joins TRBV12-5 and TRBJ2-5; D may be TRBD1 (5 bases). The germline gives CDR1 LGHNT, CDR2 FRNRAP. V dropped 9 bases and J dropped 0 bases, with 11 bases sitting between them. There are 13 residues in the CDR3. Here the CDR3 reads CASAGAYQETQYF. CDR3 nucleotides: TGTGCTAGCGCTGGGGCCTACCAAGAGACCCAGTACTTC.

This chain links TRBV9 with TRBJ2-5, with 12 bases that match TRBD2. Unmatched junction bases numbered 12, after V lost 4 bases and J lost 2 bases. The CDR3 contains 18 residues. Germline V gene data show CDR1 as SGDLS and CDR2 as YYNGEE. The CDR3: CASSMTSGGGSSQETQYF. CDR3 nucleotides: TGTGCCAGCAGCATGACTAGCGGGGGCGGGTCGTCTCAAGAGACCCAGTACTTC.

This chain links TRBV4-1 with TRBJ1-2; a weak D match, TRBD1 (5 bases). V was clipped by 4 bases and J by 3 bases, with 15 bases between them. The V gene's germline CDR1 is MGHRA and CDR2 YSYEKL. The CDR3 contains 15 residues. The CDR3 spells CASSLTGRVDYGYTF. In DNA form, the CDR3 reads TGCGCCAGCAGCCTTACAGGACGAGTGGACTATGGCTACACCTTC.

This clone was observed a few times. The chain couples TRBV27 to TRBJ2-3, with TRBD2 matching over 9 bases. After removal of 5 bases from V and 2 bases from J, the junction contained 5 bases not matched to a gene. The CDR3 is 15 residues long. CDR1 is MNHEY and CDR2 is SMNVEV in the germline V gene (reference sequence). The CDR3 nucleotides are TGTGCCAGCAGTATACGACTAGCGGACACAGATACGCAGTATTTT. Its protein is CASSIRLADTDTQYF.

The chain employs TRBV5-1 and TRBJ1-4; 9 bases fit TRBD1. The CDR3 runs 14 residues. The V gene end was trimmed by 0 bases and the J gene end by 8 bases; junction bases not matched to a gene: 2. Germline-derived CDR1 and CDR2 are SGHRS and YFSETQ. CDR3 sequence (DNA): TGCGCCAGCAGCTTGGGGACAGGGGACGAAAAACTGTTTTTT. Protein sequence: CASSLGTGDEKLFF. Variable domain in full (rest from reference TRBV5-1 and TRBJ1-4): KAGVTQTPRYLIKTRGQQVTLSCSPISGHRSVSWYQQTPGQGLQFLFEYFSETQRNKGNFPGRFSGRQFSNSRSEMNVSTLELGDSALYLCASSLGTGDEKLFFGSGTQLSVL.

This clone was seen a handful of times. V gene TRBV7-8 combines with J gene TRBJ2-7; 13 bases are a match to TRBD2. The CDR3 has 15 residues. Germline assignment: CDR1 SGHVS and CDR2 FQNEAQ. V lost 3 bases and J lost 4; bases outside the gene matches: 3. The CDR3 DNA reads TGTGCCAGCAGCTTGGGGACTAGCGGGGAGTACGAGCAGTACTTC. This gives the protein CASSLGTSGEYEQYF.

This clone was seen a handful of times. V gene TRBV5-4 combines with J gene TRBJ1-2, with no clear D. The CDR3 covers 17 residues. Per the germline V gene, CDR1 is SGHNT and CDR2 is YYREEE (reference sequence). The V end was cut by 0 bases, the J end by 3 bases, with 18 bases between. CDR3 loop: CASSLVTVADSHYGYTF. In DNA form, the CDR3 reads TGTGCCAGCAGCTTGGTAACGGTTGCGGATTCTCACTATGGCTACACCTTC.

As for this clone: The same CDR3 also results from other DNA sequences found in this sample. The chain is built from TRBV9 and TRBJ2-5; D is perhaps TRBD2 (5 bases). Trimming took off 4 bases at V and 5 bases at J, with 9 bases between the two ends. This CDR3 region has 12 residues. CDR1 SGDLS and CDR2 YYNGEE come from the germline V gene. Written as DNA, the CDR3 is TGTGCCAGCAGCTCCGGCGGGGAGACCCAGTACTTC. Residues: CASSSGGETQYF. The full variable domain, completed using reference TRBV9 and TRBJ2-5, is DSGVTQTPKHLITATGQRVTLRCSPRSGDLSVYWYQQSLDQGLQFLIQYYNGEERAKGNILERFSAQQFPDLHSELNLSSLELGDSALYFCASSSGGETQYFGPGTRLLVL.

This clone was counted between two and nine times. V usage is TRBV9 and J usage is TRBJ2-1; 9 positions match TRBD2. Trimming took 0 bases from V and 6 from J; bases not matched to a gene: 10. Germline V gene sequence: CDR1 SGDLS, CDR2 YYNGEE. This CDR3 comprises 17 residues. CDR3 nucleotides: TGTGCCAGCAGCGTAGCTACGGAGAGCGGGGGGACCAATGAGCAGTTCTTC. Its protein is CASSVATESGGTNEQFF.

The table lists this clone with a few counts. V is TRBV27 and J is TRBJ2-7; perhaps TRBD1 as D (5 bases). The V end lost 1 base, the J end lost 3 bases, and 10 bases lay between the germline ends. CDR1 is MNHEY, CDR2 SMNVEV, per germline (reference sequence). The CDR3 is 14 amino acids. CDR3: CASSLYPDSYEQYF. The CDR3, as DNA: TGTGCCAGCAGTTTATATCCCGACAGCTACGAGCAGTACTTC.

To note about this clone: This specimen includes other DNA sequences encoding the same CDR3. The V and J genes are TRBV7-9 and TRBJ1-5, with a tentative D call TRBD1 (5 bases). Deletions cut 1 base from V and 2 bases from J, with 9 bases between. This CDR3 is 15 amino acids long. The germline gives CDR1 SEHNR, CDR2 FQNEAQ (reference sequence). The CDR3 is CASSLGGGGNQPQHF. CDR3 in DNA: TGTGCCAGCAGCTTAGGGGGGGGTGGCAATCAGCCCCAGCATTTT.

The chain employs TRBV28 and TRBJ1-2; 9 bases are a match to TRBD1. V gave up 5 bases and J gave up 8 bases; unmatched junction bases: 12. The CDR3 covers 15 residues. Germline values: CDR1 MDHEN, CDR2 SYDVKM. The CDR3 loop reads CASSQFARGQGGYTF. In DNA form, the CDR3 reads TGTGCCAGCAGTCAATTTGCCCGGGGACAGGGCGGCTACACCTTC.

Of note for this clone: Other DNA sequences within the sample encode an identical CDR3. The rearrangement links TRBV7-9 to TRBJ2-6; unclear D gene. Per the germline V gene, CDR1 is SEHNR and CDR2 is FQNEAQ (reference sequence). The V end lost 3 bases, the J end lost 0 bases, and 6 bases lay between the germline ends. The CDR3 loop spans 15 amino acids. CDR3: CASSFYLSGANVLTF. CDR3 nucleotide sequence: TGTGCCAGCAGCTTCTACCTCTCTGGGGCCAACGTCCTGACTTTC.

This clone was counted only a few times. V and J are TRBV15 and TRBJ1-2; TRBD1 matches 7 bases. Germline V gene lookup returns CDR1 LNHNV and CDR2 YYDKDF (reference sequence). This CDR3 has 13 amino acids. The V gene end was trimmed by 5 bases and the J gene end by 8 bases; junction bases not matched to a gene: 8. Here the CDR3 DNA reads TGTGCCACCAGCCCGACAGGGATGGAGGGCTACACCTTC. Translating gives CATSPTGMEGYTF.

This clone occurred a few times. The rearrangement joins TRBV6-5 to TRBJ2-5; TRBD1 agrees at 7 bases. This CDR3 spans 15 amino acids. The germline CDR1 and CDR2 sequences are MNHEY and SVGAGI. V dropped 6 bases and J dropped 5; count of bases not matched to a gene: 12. The CDR3 bases are TGTGCCAGCAGCCGCAATCGACAGGGCTGGGAGACCCAGTACTTC. It codes for CASSRNRQGWETQYF.

The rearrangement joins TRBV9 to TRBJ1-6; D is undetermined. Germline V gene data show CDR1 as SGDLS and CDR2 as YYNGEE. Trimming stripped 0 bases from V and 7 bases from J, with 5 bases between. The CDR3 is made up of 13 amino acids. The CDR3 here is CASSVVENSPLHF. DNA of the CDR3: TGTGCCAGCAGCGTAGTCGAGAATTCACCCCTCCACTTT.

Points on this clone: Distinct nucleotide sequences in the sample also encode this CDR3. V is TRBV5-1 and J is TRBJ1-1; D possibly corresponds to TRBD1 (6 bases). The length of the CDR3 is 13 residues. Looked up from germline, CDR1 is SGHRS and CDR2 is YFSETQ. Trimming shortened V by 3 bases and J by 1 base, and 7 bases separated the two germline ends. This CDR3 reads CASSWTANTEAFF. CDR3 DNA sequence: TGCGCCAGCAGCTGGACAGCGAACACTGAAGCTTTCTTT.

The genes are TRBV6-1 and TRBJ2-2; 9 nucleotides agree with TRBD1. The CDR3 is 15 amino acids. CDR1 and CDR2 (germline): MNHNS, SASEGT. DNA for the CDR3: TGTGCTACCGGGACAGGGTCCTCTTTGTCCGGGGAGCTGTTTTTT. Protein sequence: CATGTGSSLSGELFF.

Concerning this clone itself: Other DNA sequences of this sample code for an identical CDR3. The gene calls are TRBV7-3 and TRBJ2-3; perhaps TRBD1 as D (6 bases). The CDR3 covers 14 residues. Trimming left V 4 bases short and J 1 base short, with 9 bases between. CDR1 is SGHTA and CDR2 is FQGTGA in the germline V gene. The CDR3 loop reads CASSSSGGTDTQYF. CDR3 DNA: TGTGCCAGCAGCTCCTCAGGGGGCACAGATACGCAGTATTTT.

This clone was seen only a few times. The V gene is TRBV5-1, the J gene TRBJ1-4, with no clear D. The CDR3 loop spans 13 amino acids. Deletions cut 3 bases from V and 7 bases from J, with 10 bases between. Germline-derived CDR1 and CDR2 are SGHRS and YFSETQ. CDR3 DNA sequence: TGCGCCAGCAGCTCCGATGGGAGTGAAAAACTGTTTTTT. Amino acid sequence: CASSSDGSEKLFF.

This chain links TRBV7-3 with TRBJ1-2; no clear D gene. Germline V gene lookup returns CDR1 SGHTA and CDR2 FQGTGA. The CDR3 contains 13 residues. The V gene lost 2 bases and the J gene lost 8 bases, with 12 bases spanning the gap. As DNA, the CDR3 is TGTGCCAGCAGCTTAGACGGGAACTCCGGCTACACCTTC. Translated, it gives CASSLDGNSGYTF.

The chain carries TRBV5-1 and TRBJ1-1; possibly TRBD1 for D (6 bases). CDR3 length: 14 amino acids. The germline V gene encodes CDR1 SGHRS and CDR2 YFSETQ. The ends were cut back, 5 bases at V and 5 bases at J, with 16 bases in the middle. The CDR3 nucleotides read TGCGCCAGCAGTTCGCAGGGGAAGGGGACTGAAGCTTTCTTT. It yields the protein CASSSQGKGTEAFF.

The table lists this clone with a few counts. The V gene is TRBV29-1, the J gene TRBJ2-5, with a weak D call TRBD2 (6 bases). Germline V CDR1 and CDR2: SQVTM, ANQGSEA. V was pared by 6 bases and J by 3 bases, with 11 bases between. This CDR3 spans 12 amino acids. The CDR3: CSVWGGEETQYF. The DNA of the CDR3 is TGCAGCGTGTGGGGAGGAGAAGAGACCCAGTACTTC.